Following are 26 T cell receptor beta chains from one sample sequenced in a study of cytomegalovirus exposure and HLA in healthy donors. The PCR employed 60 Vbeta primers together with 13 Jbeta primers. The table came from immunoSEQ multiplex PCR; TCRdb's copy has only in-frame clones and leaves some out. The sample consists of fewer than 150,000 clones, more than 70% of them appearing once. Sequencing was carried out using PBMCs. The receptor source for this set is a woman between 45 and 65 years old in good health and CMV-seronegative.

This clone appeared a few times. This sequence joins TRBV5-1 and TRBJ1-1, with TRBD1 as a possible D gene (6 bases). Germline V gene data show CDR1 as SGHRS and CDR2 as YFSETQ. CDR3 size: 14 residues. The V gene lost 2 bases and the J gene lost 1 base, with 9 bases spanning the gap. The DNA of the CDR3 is TGCGCCAGCAGCTTATTACAGGGGAACACTGAAGCTTTCTTT. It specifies CASSLLQGNTEAFF.

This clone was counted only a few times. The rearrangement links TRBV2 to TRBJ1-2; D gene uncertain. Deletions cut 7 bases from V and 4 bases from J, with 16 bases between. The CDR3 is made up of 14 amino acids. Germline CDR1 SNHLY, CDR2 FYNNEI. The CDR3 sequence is CASTRRSSLYGYTF. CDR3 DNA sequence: TGTGCCAGCACCCGCAGGTCGAGTCTCTATGGCTACACCTTC.

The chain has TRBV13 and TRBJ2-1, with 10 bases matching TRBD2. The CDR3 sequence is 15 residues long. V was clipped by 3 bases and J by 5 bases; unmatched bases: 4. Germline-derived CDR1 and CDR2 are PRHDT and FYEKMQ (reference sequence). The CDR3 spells CASSFERGGHNEQFF. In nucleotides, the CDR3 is TGTGCCAGCAGCTTCGAGCGGGGGGGACACAATGAGCAGTTCTTC.

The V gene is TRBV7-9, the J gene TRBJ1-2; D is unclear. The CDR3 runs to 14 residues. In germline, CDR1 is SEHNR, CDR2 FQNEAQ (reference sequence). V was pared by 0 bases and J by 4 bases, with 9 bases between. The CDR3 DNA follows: TGTGCCAGCAGCTTAGCGCACAGCTTCTATGGCTACACCTTC. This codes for CASSLAHSFYGYTF.

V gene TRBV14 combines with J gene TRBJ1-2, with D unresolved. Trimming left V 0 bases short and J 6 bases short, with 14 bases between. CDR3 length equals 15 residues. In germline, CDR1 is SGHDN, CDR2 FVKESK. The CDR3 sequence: CASSQEIQQSNGYTF. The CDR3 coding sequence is TGTGCCAGCAGCCAAGAGATTCAACAGAGCAATGGCTACACCTTC.

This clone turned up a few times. CDR3 coding DNA: TGCAGCGGAAGACAGGCCTCGCACACCGGGGAGCTGTTTTTT. It is translated as CSGRQASHTGELFF. The chain recombines TRBV29-1 with TRBJ2-2; D possibly corresponds to TRBD1 (6 bases). The CDR3 spans 14 residues. CDR1 is SQVTM, CDR2 ANQGSEA, per germline. Trimming pared 7 bases from V and 3 bases from J, leaving 15 bases between.

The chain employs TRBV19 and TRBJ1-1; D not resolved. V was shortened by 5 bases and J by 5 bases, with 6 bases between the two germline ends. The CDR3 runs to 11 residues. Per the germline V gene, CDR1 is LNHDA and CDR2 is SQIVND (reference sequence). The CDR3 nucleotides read TGTGCCAGTAGTGGGCATACTGAAGCTTTCTTT. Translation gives CASSGHTEAFF.

CDR3 sequence (DNA): TGTGCCAGCACCGCGGGACAGGGAGATGGCTACACCTTC. This encodes CASTAGQGDGYTF. The chain couples TRBV6-1 to TRBJ1-2; 9 bases align to TRBD1. Germline assignment: CDR1 MNHNS and CDR2 SASEGT. Trimming at V came to 7 bases and at J to 6 bases, leaving 6 bases not matched to a gene. This CDR3 comprises 13 residues.

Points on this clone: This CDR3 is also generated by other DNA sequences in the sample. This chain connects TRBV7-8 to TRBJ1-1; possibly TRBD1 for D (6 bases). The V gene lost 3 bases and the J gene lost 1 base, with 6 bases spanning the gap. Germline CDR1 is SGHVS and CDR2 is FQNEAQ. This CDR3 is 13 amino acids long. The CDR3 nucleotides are TGTGCCAGCAGCTTGGACAGGAACACTGAAGCTTTCTTT. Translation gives CASSLDRNTEAFF.

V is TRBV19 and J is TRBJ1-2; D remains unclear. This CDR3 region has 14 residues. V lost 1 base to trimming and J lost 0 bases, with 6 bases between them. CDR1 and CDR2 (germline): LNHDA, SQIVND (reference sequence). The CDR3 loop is CASSIGRANYGYTF. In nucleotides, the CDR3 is TGTGCCAGTAGTATAGGACGGGCTAACTATGGCTACACCTTC.

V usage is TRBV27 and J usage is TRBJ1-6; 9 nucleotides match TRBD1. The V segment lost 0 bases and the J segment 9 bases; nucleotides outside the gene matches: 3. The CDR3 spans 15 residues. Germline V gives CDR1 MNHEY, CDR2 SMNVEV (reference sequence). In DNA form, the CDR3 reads TGTGCCAGCAGTTTATCCGGACAGGGGACTTCACCCCTCCACTTT. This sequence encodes CASSLSGQGTSPLHF.

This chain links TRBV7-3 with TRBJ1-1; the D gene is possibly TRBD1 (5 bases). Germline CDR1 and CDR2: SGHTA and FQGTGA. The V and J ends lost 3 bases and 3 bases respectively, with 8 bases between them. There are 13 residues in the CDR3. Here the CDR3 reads CASSFSGDTEAFF. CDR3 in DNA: TGTGCCAGCAGCTTCTCGGGGGACACTGAAGCTTTCTTT. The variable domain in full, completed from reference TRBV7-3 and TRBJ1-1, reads GAGVSQTPSNKVTEKGKYVELRCDPISGHTALYWYRQSLGQGPEFLIYFQGTGAADDSGLPNDRFFAVRPEGSVSTLKIQRTERGDSAVYLCASSFSGDTEAFFGQGTRLTVV.

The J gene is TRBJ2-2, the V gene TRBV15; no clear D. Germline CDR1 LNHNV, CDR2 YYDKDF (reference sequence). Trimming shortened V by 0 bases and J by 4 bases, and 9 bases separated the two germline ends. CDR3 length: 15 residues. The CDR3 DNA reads TGTGCCACCAGCAGAGATCTAGGATCCACCGGGGAGCTGTTTTTT. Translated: CATSRDLGSTGELFF.

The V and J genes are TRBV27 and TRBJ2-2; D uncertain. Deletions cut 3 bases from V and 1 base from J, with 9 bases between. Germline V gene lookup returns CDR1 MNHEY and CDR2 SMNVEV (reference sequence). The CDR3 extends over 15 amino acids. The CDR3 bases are TGTGCCAGCAGTTTGAGCTGGTTGAACACCGGGGAGCTGTTTTTT. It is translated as CASSLSWLNTGELFF.

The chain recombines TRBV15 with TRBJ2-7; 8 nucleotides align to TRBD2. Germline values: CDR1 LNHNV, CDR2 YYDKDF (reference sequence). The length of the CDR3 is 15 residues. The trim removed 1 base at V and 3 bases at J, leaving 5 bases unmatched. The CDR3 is CATSRGRGGLYEQYF. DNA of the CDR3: TGTGCCACCAGCAGAGGACGGGGGGGCCTCTACGAGCAGTACTTC. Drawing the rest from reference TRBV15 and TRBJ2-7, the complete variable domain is DAMVIQNPRYQVTQFGKPVTLSCSQTLNHNVMYWYQQKSSQAPKLLFHYYDKDFNNEADTPDNFQSRRPNTSFCFLDIRSPGLGDTAMYLCATSRGRGGLYEQYFGPGTRLTVT.

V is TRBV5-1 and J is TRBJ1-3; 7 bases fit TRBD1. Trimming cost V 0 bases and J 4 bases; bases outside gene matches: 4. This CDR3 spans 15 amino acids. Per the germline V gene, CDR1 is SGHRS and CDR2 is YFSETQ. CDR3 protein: CASSLAGDRGNTIYF. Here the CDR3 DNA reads TGCGCCAGCAGCTTGGCCGGGGACAGAGGAAACACCATATATTTT.

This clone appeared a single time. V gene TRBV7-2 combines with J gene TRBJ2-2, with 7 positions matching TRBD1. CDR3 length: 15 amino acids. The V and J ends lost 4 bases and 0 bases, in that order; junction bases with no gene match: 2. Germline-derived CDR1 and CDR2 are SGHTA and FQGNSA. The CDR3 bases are TGTGCCAGCAGCTCGACAGGGACGAACACCGGGGAGCTGTTTTTT. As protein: CASSSTGTNTGELFF.

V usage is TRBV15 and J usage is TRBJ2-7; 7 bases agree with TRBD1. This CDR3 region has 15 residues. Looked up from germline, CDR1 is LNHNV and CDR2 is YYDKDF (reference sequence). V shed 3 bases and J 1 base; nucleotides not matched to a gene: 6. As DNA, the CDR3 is TGTGCCACCAGCAGTCGGGACAGCATTTCCTACGAGCAGTACTTC. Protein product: CATSSRDSISYEQYF.

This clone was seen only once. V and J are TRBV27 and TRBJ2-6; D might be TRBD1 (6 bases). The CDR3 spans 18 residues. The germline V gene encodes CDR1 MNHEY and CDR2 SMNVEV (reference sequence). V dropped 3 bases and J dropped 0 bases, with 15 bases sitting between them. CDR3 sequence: CASSFGAGDISGANVLTF. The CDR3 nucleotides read TGTGCCAGCAGTTTCGGGGCAGGGGATATCTCTGGGGCCAACGTCCTGACTTTC.

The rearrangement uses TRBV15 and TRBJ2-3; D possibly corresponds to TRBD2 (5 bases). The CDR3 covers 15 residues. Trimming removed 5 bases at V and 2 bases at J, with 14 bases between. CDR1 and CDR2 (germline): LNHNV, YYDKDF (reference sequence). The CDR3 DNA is TGTGCCACCAGCCTTTTCGGACGGGACACAGATACGCAGTATTTT. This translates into CATSLFGRDTDTQYF.

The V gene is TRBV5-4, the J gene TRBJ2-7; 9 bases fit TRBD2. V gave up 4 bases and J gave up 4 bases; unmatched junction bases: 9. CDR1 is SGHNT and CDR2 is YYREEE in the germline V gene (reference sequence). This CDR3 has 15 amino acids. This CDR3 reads CASSTLAGGRYEQYF. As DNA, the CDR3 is TGTGCCAGCAGCACCCTGGCGGGGGGGCGATACGAGCAGTACTTC.

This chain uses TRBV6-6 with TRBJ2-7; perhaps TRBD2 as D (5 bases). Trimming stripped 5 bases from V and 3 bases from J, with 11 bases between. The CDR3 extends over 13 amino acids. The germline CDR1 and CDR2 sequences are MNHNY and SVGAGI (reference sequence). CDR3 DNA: TGTGCCAGCAGTGCATTCGAGGGCTACGAGCAGTACTTC. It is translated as CASSAFEGYEQYF.

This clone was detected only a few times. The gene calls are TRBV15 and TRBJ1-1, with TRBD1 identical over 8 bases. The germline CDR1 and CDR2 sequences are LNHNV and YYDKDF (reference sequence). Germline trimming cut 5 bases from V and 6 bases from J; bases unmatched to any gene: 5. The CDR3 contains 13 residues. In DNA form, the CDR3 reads TGTGCCACCAGCGGGGACAGGTTATCTGAAGCTTTCTTT. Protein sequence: CATSGDRLSEAFF.

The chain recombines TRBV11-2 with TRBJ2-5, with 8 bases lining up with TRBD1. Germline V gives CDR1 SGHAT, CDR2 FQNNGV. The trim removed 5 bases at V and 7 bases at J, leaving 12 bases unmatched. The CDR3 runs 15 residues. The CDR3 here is CASSPWTGRHGTQYF. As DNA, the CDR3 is TGTGCCAGCAGCCCATGGACAGGGAGGCACGGGACCCAGTACTTC.

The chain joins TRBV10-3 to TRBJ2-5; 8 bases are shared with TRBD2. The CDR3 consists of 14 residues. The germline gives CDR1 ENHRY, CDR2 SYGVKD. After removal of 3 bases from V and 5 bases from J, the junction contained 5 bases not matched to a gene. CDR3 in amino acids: CAISDRGGGETQYF. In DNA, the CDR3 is TGTGCCATCAGTGATCGGGGGGGCGGGGAGACCCAGTACTTC.

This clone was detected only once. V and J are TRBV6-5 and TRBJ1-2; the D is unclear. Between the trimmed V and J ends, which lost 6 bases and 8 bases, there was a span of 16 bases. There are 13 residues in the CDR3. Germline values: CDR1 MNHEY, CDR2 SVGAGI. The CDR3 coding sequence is TGTGCCAGCAGCCCTATGAGGCTGGAGGGCTACACCTTC. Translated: CASSPMRLEGYTF.